Each of the 20 T cell receptor beta chains below was sequenced from the same sample in a study of CD8+CD57+ T cells in acquired aplastic anemia. The study profiled TCR beta VDJ and CDR3 using genomic DNA as template. TCRdb analysed the reads with MiXCR anew, one entry per CDR3 protein. The table records hundreds of thousands of distinct CDR3 sequences, 65% to 80% of them present only once. Specimen: sorted CD4+, CD8+, or CD8+CD57+ T cells (not recorded which) from PBMCs. Source of these receptors: a human donor in good health, serving as a control.

The J gene is TRBJ2-7, the V gene TRBV11-1; D gene ambiguous. CDR1 is SGHAT and CDR2 is FQDESV in the germline V gene (reference sequence). V gave up 0 bases and J gave up 3 bases, with 9 bases separating them. The CDR3 covers 14 residues. For the CDR3, the DNA is TGTGCCAGCAGCTTAGCGGTTGGAGTCTACGAGCAGTACTTC. Its translation is CASSLAVGVYEQYF. Supplemented by reference TRBV11-1 and TRBJ2-7, the full variable domain reads EAEVAQSPRYKITEKSQAVAFWCDPISGHATLYWYRQILGQGPELLVQFQDESVVDDSQLPKDRFSAERLKGVDSTLKIQPAELGDSAMYLCASSLAVGVYEQYFGPGTRLTVT.

This clonotype is a singleton in its sample. This chain links TRBV7-2 with TRBJ2-7, with a weak D call TRBD2 (6 bases). V was pared by 2 bases and J by 13 bases, with 24 bases between. The CDR3 runs 15 residues. Germline V gene data show CDR1 as SGHTA and CDR2 as FQGNSA. The CDR3 DNA is TGTGCCAGCAGCTTAACTAGCAGTCAGTCCCAGCATTTTTACTTC. Amino acid sequence: CASSLTSSQSQHFYF.

This clonotype was recorded many times. This rearrangement joins TRBV19 to TRBJ2-1; the D gene could be TRBD1 or TRBD2 (5 bases each). Germline-derived CDR1 and CDR2 are LNHDA and SQIVND (reference sequence). CDR3 length: 17 amino acids. V lost 10 bases and J 4 bases, leaving 26 bases between the germline ends. The CDR3 DNA sequence: TGTGCCACTTATAGAGGCGGCCCCGGGGCCTCATACAATGAGCAGTTCTTC. This codes for CATYRGGPGASYNEQFF.

V is TRBV15 and J is TRBJ1-1; 7 bases fit TRBD1. This CDR3 spans 15 amino acids. The trim removed 0 bases at V and 4 bases at J, leaving 5 bases unmatched. Per germline, CDR1 LNHNV and CDR2 YYDKDF (reference sequence). The CDR3 DNA reads as TGTGCCACCAGCAGAGATGGGTCAGGGGGCACTGAAGCTTTCTTT. Residues: CATSRDGSGGTEAFF.

To note about this clonotype: The DNA is left out, because the CDR3 cannot be placed on it with certainty; the CDR3 is given as TCRdb lists it. The V call is TRBV15, the J call TRBJ1-5; TRBD1 is the table's D call, not checked against the DNA. Germline V gene sequence: CDR1 LNHNV, CDR2 YYDKDF (reference sequence). Ends included, the CDR3 has 15 residues. CDR3 residues: CASSWGQGSNHAQPF.

This clonotype was observed many times. This chain joins TRBV20-1 and TRBJ1-5, with D possibly matching TRBD1 (6 bases). The CDR3 is made up of 17 amino acids. Germline CDR1 is DFQATT and CDR2 is SNEGSKA (reference sequence). Trimming removed 0 bases from V and 8 bases from J, with 23 bases in between. The CDR3 coding sequence is TGCAGTGCTAGAGAACCCTCGAGTCGGGGGCGACTTGAGCCCCAGCATTTT. Protein sequence: CSAREPSSRGRLEPQHF.

Comment on this clonotype: Since no conserved phenylalanine or tryptophan closes the CDR3, a read error is the likely cause. V and J are TRBV10-2 and TRBJ1-1, with D perhaps TRBD1 (5 bases). The germline V gene has CDR1 WSHSY and CDR2 SAAADI. There are 15 residues in the CDR3. Here the CDR3 DNA reads TGCGCCATCAGTGAAGTCGGGGACTCAAACGCTCAAGCTTTCTTA. Translated: CAISEVGDSNAQAFL.

Many counts were recorded for this clonotype. V and J are TRBV5-1 and TRBJ2-4; 7 bases are shared with TRBD2. Trimming at V came to 5 bases and at J to 5 bases, leaving 4 bases not matched to a gene. Germline loops: CDR1 SGHRS, CDR2 YFSETQ. The CDR3 extends over 13 amino acids. The CDR3 is CASRGGLENIQYF. CDR3 in DNA: TGCGCCAGCAGGGGGGGGTTGGAAAACATTCAGTACTTC. The whole variable domain, filled in from reference TRBV5-1 and TRBJ2-4, reads KAGVTQTPRYLIKTRGQQVTLSCSPISGHRSVSWYQQTPGQGLQFLFEYFSETQRNKGNFPGRFSGRQFSNSRSEMNVSTLELGDSALYLCASRGGLENIQYFGAGTRLSVL.

The rearrangement uses TRBV6-4 and TRBJ2-7, with 7 bases fitting TRBD1. V shed 5 bases and J 2 bases; nucleotides not matched to a gene: 9. The CDR3 length is 15 residues. Germline V gene sequence: CDR1 MRHNA, CDR2 SNTAGT. The CDR3 here is CASSSRTGLTYEQYF. CDR3 in DNA: TGTGCCAGCAGTTCCAGGACAGGACTCACCTACGAGCAGTACTTC.

Worth noting for this clonotype: The DNA is omitted, as the CDR3 cannot be located on it reliably, and the CDR3 follows TCRdb's listing. CDR3 sequence reads: CASSHRYGYTFGSF. The chain recombines TRBV7-6 with TRBJ2-5. From germline, CDR1 is SGHVS and CDR2 FNYEAQ. The CDR3 length is 14 residues, termini included.

The genes are TRBV20-1 and TRBJ1-4; D gene unclear. Trimming cost V 5 bases and J 2 bases, with 21 bases left between them. CDR1 and CDR2 from the germline V gene are DFQATT and SNEGSKA (reference sequence). The length of the CDR3 is 17 residues. The CDR3: CSAPSYQGRATNEKLFF. In DNA, the CDR3 is TGCAGTGCTCCCTCTTATCAAGGGCGGGCGACTAATGAAAAACTGTTTTTT.

This chain links TRBV15 with TRBJ2-7; D tentatively fits TRBD1 or TRBD2 (6 bases each). The CDR3 totals 16 residues. The V gene lost 4 bases and the J gene lost 0 bases, with 16 bases spanning the gap. The germline V gene has CDR1 LNHNV and CDR2 YYDKDF (reference sequence). This CDR3 reads CATSNAGHASSYEQYF. The CDR3 region has the DNA TGTGCCACCAGCAACGCGGGACACGCAAGCTCCTACGAGCAGTACTTC.

The CDR3 bases are TGTGCCAGCAGTTACTCTGTACTGGGACAGGTTGTAACCGGGGCCAACGTCCTGACTTTC. It yields the protein CASSYSVLGQVVTGANVLTF. The chain has TRBV6-2 or TRBV6-3 and TRBJ2-6, with 8 nucleotides matching TRBD1. V lost 0 bases, J lost 4 bases, and 14 bases stayed unmatched. The CDR3 has 20 amino acids. Germline CDR1 is MNHEY and CDR2 is SVGEGT.

The chain carries TRBV9 and TRBJ2-3, with D perhaps TRBD2 (7 bases). Trimming removed 2 bases from V and 4 bases from J, with 11 bases in between. Per the germline V gene, CDR1 is SGDLS and CDR2 is YYNGEE. The CDR3 runs to 14 residues. CDR3 nucleotides: TGTGCCAGCAGCGTCTCGGGGGGCTCAGATACGCAGTATTTT. Amino acids: CASSVSGGSDTQYF.

As regards this clonotype: Likely a read error: the CDR3 ends without its conserved phenylalanine or tryptophan. The limits of the CDR3 on the DNA are not certain, so only TCRdb's listed CDR3 is given. The V gene is TRBV11-3, the J gene TRBJ2-6; TRBD1, as called in the table, went unchecked against the DNA. CDR1 and CDR2 from the germline V gene are SGHNT and YENEEA. The CDR3 totals 16 residues, both ends included. Here the CDR3 reads CASSSGTAPGTQDFTP.

For this clonotype: Since no conserved phenylalanine or tryptophan closes the CDR3, a read error is the likely cause. Because the CDR3's place on the DNA is in doubt, the DNA is left out and the CDR3 is given as listed by TCRdb. The V and J genes are TRBV7-3 and TRBJ1-6; TRBD1 is the table's D call, not checked against the DNA. From its first to its last residue, the CDR3 has 13 amino acids. Germline V CDR1 and CDR2: SGHTA, FQGTGA. CDR3 sequence: CASTRGRGSPTQY.

CDR3 protein: CASSVWGLVYGRYTF. In nucleotides, the CDR3 is TGTGCCAGCAGCGTGTGGGGATTAGTGTACGGGCGCTACACCTTC. This chain joins TRBV9 and TRBJ1-2; D is unclear. Germline V gives CDR1 SGDLS, CDR2 YYNGEE. V was cut by 2 bases and J by 9 bases, with 20 bases left in between. This CDR3 contains 15 residues.

The chain combines TRBV6-2 or TRBV6-3 with TRBJ1-2; D gene uncertain. This CDR3 region has 13 residues. V lost 2 bases to trimming and J lost 4 bases, with 8 bases between them. Germline V gives CDR1 MNHEY, CDR2 SVGEGT. CDR3 bases: TGTGCCAGCAGTTACCCTGGAGGCTATGGCTACACCTTC. Its protein product is CASSYPGGYGYTF.

CDR3 region: CASSDRARTDTQYF. The DNA of the CDR3 is TGTGCCAGCAGTGACAGGGCGCGGACAGATACGCAGTATTTT. V is TRBV9 and J is TRBJ2-3; TRBD1 aligns across 7 bases. The CDR3 has 14 amino acids. Per germline, CDR1 SGDLS and CDR2 YYNGEE. Losses at the gene ends were 5 bases for V and 3 bases for J; bases not matched to a gene: 6.

Concerning this clonotype: At one boundary the junction diverges from the germline segment, which might be a read error. The chain has TRBV9 and TRBJ2-2, with D tentatively TRBD2 (5 bases). Per germline, CDR1 SGDLS and CDR2 YYNGEE. This CDR3 spans 11 amino acids. CDR3 nucleotides: TGCGTCTCGGGGTTACACCGGGAGCTGTTTTTT. The encoded protein is CVSGLHRELFF.